This T cell receptor beta chain was recorded in a study of blood T cells in healthy people across ages. Of note for this clonotype: One end of the junction is discordant with germline, which a read error may explain.

Using a J-beta primer mix together with a sample-barcoded 5' primer, a second PCR was run for roughly 6 to 11 cycles. TCRdb itself ran the 5' RACE reads through MiXCR, one entry per CDR3 protein. The sample carries 1,100,000 or so distinct CDR3 sequences, 40% to 50% recorded once. Whenever a sample was processed, at least 7 million PBMCs were isolated. CDR3 length: 15 amino acids. The germline V gene encodes CDR1 MNHEY and CDR2 SMNVEV (reference sequence). The sequencing sample was made of blood. The chain links TRBV27 to TRBJ2-1, with 9 bases that match TRBD1. This sequence was found in a woman in her sixties in good health. The CDR3: CASCPTGGTYNKQFF. The DNA for the CDR3 is TGTGCCAGCTGCCCGACAGGGGGAACCTACAATAAGCAGTTCTTC.